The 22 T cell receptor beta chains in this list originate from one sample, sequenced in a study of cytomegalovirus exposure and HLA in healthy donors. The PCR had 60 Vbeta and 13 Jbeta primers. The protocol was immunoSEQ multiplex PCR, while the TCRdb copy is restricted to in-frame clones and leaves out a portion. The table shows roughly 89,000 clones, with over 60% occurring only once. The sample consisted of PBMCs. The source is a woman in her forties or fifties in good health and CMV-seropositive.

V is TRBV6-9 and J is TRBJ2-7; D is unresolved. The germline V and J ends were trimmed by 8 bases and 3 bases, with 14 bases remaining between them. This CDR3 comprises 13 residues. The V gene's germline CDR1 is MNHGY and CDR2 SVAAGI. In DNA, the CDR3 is TGTGCCAGCCCGGAGTCTGTAGACTACGAGCAGTACTTC. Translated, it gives CASPESVDYEQYF.

The CDR3 protein is CASSDTPTGNNSPLHF. The CDR3 DNA sequence: TGTGCCAGCAGCGACACGCCCACAGGGAATAATTCACCCCTCCACTTT. The chain uses TRBV7-2 and TRBJ1-6, with D perhaps matching TRBD1 (6 bases). CDR3 size: 16 residues. Germline V CDR1 and CDR2: SGHTA, FQGNSA. The germline V and J ends were trimmed by 5 bases and 5 bases, with 16 bases remaining between them.

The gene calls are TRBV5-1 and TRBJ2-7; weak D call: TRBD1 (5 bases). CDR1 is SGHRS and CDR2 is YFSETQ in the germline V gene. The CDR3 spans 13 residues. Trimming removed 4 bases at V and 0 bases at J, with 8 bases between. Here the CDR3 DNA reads TGCGCCAGCAGCGTTACAGGCTCCTACGAGCAGTACTTC. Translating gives CASSVTGSYEQYF.

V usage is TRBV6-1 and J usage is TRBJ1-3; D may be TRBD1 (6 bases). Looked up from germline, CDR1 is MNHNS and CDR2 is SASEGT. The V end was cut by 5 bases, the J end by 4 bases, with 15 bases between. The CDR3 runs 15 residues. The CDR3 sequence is CASSTYGQFGNTIYF. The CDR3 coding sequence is TGTGCCAGCAGTACCTACGGACAGTTCGGAAACACCATATATTTT.

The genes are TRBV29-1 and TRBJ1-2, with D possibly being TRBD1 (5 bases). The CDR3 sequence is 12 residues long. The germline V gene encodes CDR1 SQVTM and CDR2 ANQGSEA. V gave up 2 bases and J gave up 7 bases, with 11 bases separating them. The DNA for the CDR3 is TGCAGCGTTGAAATCCAGGGTAGTGGCTACACCTTC. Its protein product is CSVEIQGSGYTF. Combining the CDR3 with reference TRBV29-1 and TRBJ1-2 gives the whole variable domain SAVISQKPSRDICQRGTSLTIQCQVDSQVTMMFWYRQQPGQSLTLIATANQGSEATYESGFVIDKFPISRPNLTFSTLTVSNMSPEDSSIYLCSVEIQGSGYTFGSGTRLTVV.

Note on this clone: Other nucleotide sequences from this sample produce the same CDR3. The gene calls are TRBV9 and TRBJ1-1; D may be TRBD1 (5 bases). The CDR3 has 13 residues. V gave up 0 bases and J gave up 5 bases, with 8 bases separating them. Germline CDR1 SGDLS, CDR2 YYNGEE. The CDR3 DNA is TGTGCCAGCAGCGTAGAAGGGGAAACTGAAGCTTTCTTT. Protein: CASSVEGETEAFF. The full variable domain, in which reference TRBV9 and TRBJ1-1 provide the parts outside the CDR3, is DSGVTQTPKHLITATGQRVTLRCSPRSGDLSVYWYQQSLDQGLQFLIQYYNGEERAKGNILERFSAQQFPDLHSELNLSSLELGDSALYFCASSVEGETEAFFGQGTRLTVV.

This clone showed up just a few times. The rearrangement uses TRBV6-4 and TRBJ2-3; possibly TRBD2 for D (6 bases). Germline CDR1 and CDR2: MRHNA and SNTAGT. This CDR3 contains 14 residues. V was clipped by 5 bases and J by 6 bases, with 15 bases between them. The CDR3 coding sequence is TGTGCCAGCAGTTTAGGCGGGGCCGGGGATACGCAGTATTTT. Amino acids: CASSLGGAGDTQYF.

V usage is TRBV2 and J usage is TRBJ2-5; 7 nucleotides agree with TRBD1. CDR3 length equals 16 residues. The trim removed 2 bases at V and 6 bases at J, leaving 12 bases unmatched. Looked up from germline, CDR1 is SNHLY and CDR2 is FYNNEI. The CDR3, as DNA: TGTGCCAGCAGTGAAAGGGCGGCAGGGGGACGGCAGACCCAGTACTTC. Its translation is CASSERAAGGRQTQYF.

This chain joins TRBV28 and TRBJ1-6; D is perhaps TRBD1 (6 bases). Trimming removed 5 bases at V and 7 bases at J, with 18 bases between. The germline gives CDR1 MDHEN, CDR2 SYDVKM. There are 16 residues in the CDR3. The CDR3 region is CASSTLMGARNSPLHF. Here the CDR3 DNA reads TGTGCCAGCAGTACGCTAATGGGGGCGCGGAATTCACCCCTCCACTTT.

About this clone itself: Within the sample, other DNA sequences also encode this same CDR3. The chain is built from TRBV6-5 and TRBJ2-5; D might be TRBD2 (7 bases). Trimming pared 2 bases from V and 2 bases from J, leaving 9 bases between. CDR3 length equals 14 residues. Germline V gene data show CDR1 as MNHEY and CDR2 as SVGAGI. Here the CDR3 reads CASSYGRGQETQYF. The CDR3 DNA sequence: TGTGCCAGCAGTTACGGGAGGGGGCAAGAGACCCAGTACTTC.

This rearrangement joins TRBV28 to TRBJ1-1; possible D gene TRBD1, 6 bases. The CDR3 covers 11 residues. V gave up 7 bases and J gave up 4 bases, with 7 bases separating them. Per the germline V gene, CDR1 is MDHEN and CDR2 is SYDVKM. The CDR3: CASIGGTEAFF. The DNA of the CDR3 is TGTGCCAGCATAGGGGGCACTGAAGCTTTCTTT.

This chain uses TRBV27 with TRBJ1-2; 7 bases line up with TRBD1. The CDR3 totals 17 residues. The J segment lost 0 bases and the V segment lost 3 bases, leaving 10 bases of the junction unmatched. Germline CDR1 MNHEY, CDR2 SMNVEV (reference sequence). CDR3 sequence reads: CASSLTPGDSSNYGYTF. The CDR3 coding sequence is TGTGCCAGCAGTTTGACGCCCGGGGACAGTTCTAACTATGGCTACACCTTC.

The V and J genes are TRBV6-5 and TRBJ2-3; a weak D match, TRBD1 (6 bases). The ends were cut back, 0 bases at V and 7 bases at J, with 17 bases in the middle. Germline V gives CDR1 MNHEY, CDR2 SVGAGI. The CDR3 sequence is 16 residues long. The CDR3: CASSYSRAGAIHTQYF. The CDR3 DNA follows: TGTGCCAGCAGTTACTCCCGGGCAGGGGCGATCCATACGCAGTATTTT.

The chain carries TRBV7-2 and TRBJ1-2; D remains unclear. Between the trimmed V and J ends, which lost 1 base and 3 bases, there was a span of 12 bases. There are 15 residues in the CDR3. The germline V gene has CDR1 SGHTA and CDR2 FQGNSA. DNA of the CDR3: TGTGCCAGCAGCTTAGTGGGCAGCCCAGACTATGGCTACACCTTC. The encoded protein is CASSLVGSPDYGYTF.

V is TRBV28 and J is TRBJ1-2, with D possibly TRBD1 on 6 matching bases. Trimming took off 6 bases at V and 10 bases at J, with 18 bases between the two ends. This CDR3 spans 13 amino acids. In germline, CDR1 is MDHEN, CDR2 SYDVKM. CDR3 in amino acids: CASSASTGRDYTF. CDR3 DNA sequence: TGTGCCAGCAGCGCCTCCACAGGGAGAGACTACACCTTC.

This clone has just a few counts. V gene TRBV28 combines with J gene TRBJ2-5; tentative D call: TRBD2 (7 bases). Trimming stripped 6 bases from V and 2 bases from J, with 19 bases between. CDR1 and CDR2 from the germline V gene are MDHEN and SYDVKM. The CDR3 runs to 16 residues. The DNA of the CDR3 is TGTGCCAGCAGCCTAAATCGGCGGGGGCTACAAGAGACCCAGTACTTC. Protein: CASSLNRRGLQETQYF.

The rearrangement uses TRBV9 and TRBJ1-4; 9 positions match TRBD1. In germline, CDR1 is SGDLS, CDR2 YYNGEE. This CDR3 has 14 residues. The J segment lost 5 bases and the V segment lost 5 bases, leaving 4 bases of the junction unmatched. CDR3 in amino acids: CASSSGTGNEKLFF. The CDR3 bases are TGTGCCAGCAGTTCCGGGACAGGGAATGAAAAACTGTTTTTT.

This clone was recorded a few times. CDR3 nucleotide sequence: TGTGCCAGCAGCGTTTCAGGTCAAGAGACCCAGTACTTC. Translated: CASSVSGQETQYF. This chain joins TRBV9 and TRBJ2-5; D uncertain. The CDR3 is 13 residues long. V was cut by 2 bases and J by 2 bases, with 7 bases left in between. CDR1 and CDR2 (germline): SGDLS, YYNGEE.

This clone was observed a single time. The CDR3 sequence is CASSVATGPSSYGYTF. The CDR3, as DNA: TGTGCCAGCAGCGTAGCGACAGGGCCTTCGAGCTATGGCTACACCTTC. V is TRBV9 and J is TRBJ1-2; 7 nucleotides line up with TRBD1. Germline CDR1 reads SGDLS; CDR2 reads YYNGEE. V was pared by 0 bases and J by 4 bases, with 9 bases of the junction left unmatched. The CDR3 is 16 residues long.

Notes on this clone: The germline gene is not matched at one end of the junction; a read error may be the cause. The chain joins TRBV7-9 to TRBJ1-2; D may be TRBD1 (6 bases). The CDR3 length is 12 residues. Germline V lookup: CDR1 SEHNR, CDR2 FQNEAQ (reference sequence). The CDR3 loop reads CSSSRTGNGYTF. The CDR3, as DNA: TGTTCCAGCAGTCGAACAGGGAATGGCTACACCTTC.

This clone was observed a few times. CDR3 nucleotides: TGTGCCAGCTCACCACAGCGACTACCGAACACTGAAGCTTTCTTT. Amino acids: CASSPQRLPNTEAFF. The rearrangement uses TRBV18 and TRBJ1-1; no clear D gene. The germline V and J ends were trimmed by 1 base and 1 base, with 10 bases remaining between them. The CDR3 covers 15 residues. CDR1 is KGHSH, CDR2 LQKENI, per germline. The entire variable domain, with the rest obtained from reference TRBV18 and TRBJ1-1, is as follows: NAGVMQNPRHLVRRRGQEARLRCSPMKGHSHVYWYRQLPEEGLKFMVYLQKENIIDESGMPKERFSAEFPKEGPSILRIQQVVRGDSAAYFCASSPQRLPNTEAFFGQGTRLTVV.

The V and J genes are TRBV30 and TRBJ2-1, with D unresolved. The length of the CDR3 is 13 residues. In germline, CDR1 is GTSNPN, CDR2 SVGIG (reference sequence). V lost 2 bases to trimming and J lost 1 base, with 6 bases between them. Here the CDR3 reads CAWSWSSYNEQFF. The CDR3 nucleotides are TGTGCCTGGAGTTGGAGTTCCTACAATGAGCAGTTCTTC.